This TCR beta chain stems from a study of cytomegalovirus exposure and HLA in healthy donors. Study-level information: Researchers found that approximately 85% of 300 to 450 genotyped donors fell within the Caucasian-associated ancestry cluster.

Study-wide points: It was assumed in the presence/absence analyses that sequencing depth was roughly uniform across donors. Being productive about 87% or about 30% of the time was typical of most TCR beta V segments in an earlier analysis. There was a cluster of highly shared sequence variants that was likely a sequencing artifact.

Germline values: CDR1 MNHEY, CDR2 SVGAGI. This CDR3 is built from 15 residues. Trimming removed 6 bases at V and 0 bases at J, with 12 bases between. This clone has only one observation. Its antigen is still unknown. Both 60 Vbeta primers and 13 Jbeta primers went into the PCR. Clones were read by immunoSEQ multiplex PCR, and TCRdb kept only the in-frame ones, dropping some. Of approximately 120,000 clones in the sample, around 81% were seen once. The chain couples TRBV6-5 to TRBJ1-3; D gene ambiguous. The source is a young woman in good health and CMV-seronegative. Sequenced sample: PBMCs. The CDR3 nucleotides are TGTGCCAGCAGCAGACGGGGTGTCTCTGGAAACACCATATATTTT. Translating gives CASSRRGVSGNTIYF.